This passage covers 19 T cell receptor beta chains from one sample sequenced in a study of blood T cells in healthy people across ages. Next came a second PCR, run for roughly 6 to 11 cycles, which used a sample-barcoded 5' primer along with a J-beta primer mix. Each CDR3 protein is one row after TCRdb ran MiXCR on the 5' RACE reads. The repertoire includes more than 550,000 distinct CDR3 sequences, about 20% of them detected once, and around 21% sits in the top ten. The sample comprised blood. Receptors were obtained from a man in his 70s in good health.

The chain links TRBV2 to TRBJ2-7; TRBD1 agrees at 8 bases. The DNA end lines up better with TRBJ2-5; the J call may be wrong. CDR1 is SNHLY and CDR2 is FYNNEI in the germline V gene. The CDR3 has 14 amino acids. The CDR3 here is CASSVQGVQETQYF. In DNA form, the CDR3 reads TGTGCCAGCAGTGTACAGGGGGTACAAGAGACCCAGTACTTC.

This clonotype appeared a few times. Possible read error: a much larger clone is one base away. V is TRBV7-2 and J is TRBJ2-5; D is ambiguous. TRBJ2-7 matches the DNA end more closely, so the J call is doubtful. Germline values: CDR1 SGHTA, CDR2 FQGNSA. The CDR3 totals 11 residues. As DNA, the CDR3 is TGTGCCAGCAAGTCCGCCCACGAGCAGTACTTC. This encodes CASKSAHEQYF.

This rearrangement joins TRBV6-2 or TRBV6-3 to TRBJ2-2; D unresolved. The germline V and J ends were trimmed by 2 bases and 1 base, with 11 bases remaining between them. Germline values: CDR1 MNHEY, CDR2 SVGEGT. This CDR3 has 16 residues. The chain's CDR3 is CASSYRFGVNTGELFF. The CDR3 DNA is TGTGCCAGCAGTTACAGATTTGGGGTGAACACCGGGGAGCTGTTTTTT.

The DNA for the CDR3 is TGTGCCAGCAGCCAAACTCGCGACAGGGAAGAGACCCAGTACTTC. Protein product: CASSQTRDREETQYF. The chain is built from TRBV3-1 and TRBJ2-1; 7 bases match TRBD1. The tail of the sequence fits TRBJ2-5 better, so the J call may be wrong. The CDR3 sequence is 15 residues long. Germline loops: CDR1 LGHDT, CDR2 YNNKEL (reference sequence).

V gene TRBV7-9 combines with J gene TRBJ2-1; D is unresolved. V was clipped by 4 bases and J by 9 bases, with 10 bases between them. The germline gives CDR1 SEHNR, CDR2 FQNEAQ (reference sequence). The CDR3 is 12 residues long. The CDR3 DNA is TGTGCCAGCAGCTCGAATGTGATTGAGCAGTTCTTC. Residues: CASSSNVIEQFF.

The chain links TRBV7-9 to TRBJ1-2, with D possibly TRBD1 on 5 matching bases. Trimming removed 2 bases from V and 5 bases from J, with 15 bases in between. The CDR3 extends over 15 amino acids. Germline CDR1 reads SEHNR; CDR2 reads FQNEAQ (reference sequence). The CDR3 DNA follows: TGTGCCAGCAGCTTACAGCGGGGGGGAACATATGGCTACACCTTC. Translating gives CASSLQRGGTYGYTF.

The sample holds a few counts of this clonotype. The V and J genes are TRBV27 and TRBJ1-6; D gene unclear. Between the trimmed V and J ends, which lost 3 bases and 9 bases, there was a span of 21 bases. This CDR3 is 17 amino acids long. Germline-derived CDR1 and CDR2 are MNHEY and SMNVEV (reference sequence). The CDR3 protein is CASSFSWRRGVFSPLHF. In DNA form, the CDR3 reads TGTGCCAGCAGTTTTTCGTGGAGAAGAGGTGTTTTTTCACCCCTCCACTTT.

V usage is TRBV28 and J usage is TRBJ2-2; 7 bases fit TRBD2. The trim removed 3 bases at V and 5 bases at J, leaving 6 bases unmatched. CDR3 size: 15 residues. In germline, CDR1 is MDHEN, CDR2 SYDVKM. DNA of the CDR3: TGTGCCAGCAGTTTGGGTGGAGCGGGAACCGGGGAGCTGTTTTTT. Its protein is CASSLGGAGTGELFF.

This clonotype was seen a few times. The gene calls are TRBV30 and TRBJ2-1; D uncertain. This CDR3 spans 12 amino acids. Trimming shortened V by 4 bases and J by 8 bases, and 12 bases separated the two germline ends. Germline V gene lookup returns CDR1 GTSNPN and CDR2 SVGIG (reference sequence). The CDR3 region has the DNA TGTGCCTGGACTCCCACCCTACATGAGCAGTTCTTC. It is translated as CAWTPTLHEQFF.

A few counts support this clonotype. The chain joins TRBV11-2 to TRBJ1-1; D perhaps matches TRBD1 (6 bases). The CDR3 spans 14 residues. The germline CDR1 and CDR2 sequences are SGHAT and FQNNGV. V lost 4 bases to trimming and J lost 4 bases, with 13 bases between them. Here the CDR3 DNA reads TGTGCCAGCAGCTACGGACAGTTCTCCACTGAAGCTTTCTTT. Protein: CASSYGQFSTEAFF.

At least ten counts were recorded for this clonotype. The gene calls are TRBV5-1 and TRBJ1-4; D is ambiguous. The CDR3 has 12 residues. Germline V CDR1 and CDR2: SGHRS, YFSETQ. Deletions cut 0 bases from V and 5 bases from J, with 2 bases between. This CDR3 is CASSLGNEKLFF. CDR3 sequence (DNA): TGCGCCAGCAGCTTGGGGAATGAAAAACTGTTTTTT.

In this sample, this clonotype turned up a few times. The genes are TRBV12-3 or TRBV12-4 and TRBJ1-2; possible D gene TRBD1, 5 bases. The CDR3 length is 12 residues. The V end lost 4 bases, the J end lost 8 bases, and 11 bases lay between the germline ends. The chain's CDR3 is CASSSQGRGYTF. In DNA, the CDR3 is TGTGCCAGCAGTTCCCAGGGTCGCGGCTACACCTTC.

The CDR3 region is CASSHFSQGLAKNIQYF. DNA for the CDR3: TGTGCCAGCAGTCACTTCTCACAGGGTTTAGCCAAAAACATTCAGTACTTC. This chain connects TRBV27 to TRBJ2-4; TRBD1 is a possible D gene (6 bases). The germline V gene has CDR1 MNHEY and CDR2 SMNVEV (reference sequence). The CDR3 runs 17 residues. Trimming removed 5 bases at V and 0 bases at J, with 17 bases between.

CDR3 bases: TGCGCCAGCAGCGACTTAGCGGGAGGAAACACCGGGGAGCTGTTTTTT. Encoded protein: CASSDLAGGNTGELFF. This chain connects TRBV5-1 to TRBJ2-2, with TRBD2 matching 10 bases. The CDR3 sequence is 16 residues long. CDR1 SGHRS and CDR2 YFSETQ come from the germline V gene. V shed 4 bases and J 2 bases; nucleotides not matched to a gene: 5.

This clonotype turned up a few times. The V gene is TRBV29-1, the J gene TRBJ2-3, with D hard to call. The CDR3 has 12 amino acids. Germline CDR1 reads SQVTM; CDR2 reads ANQGSEA. CDR3 amino acids: CTPELSTDTQYF. The CDR3 region has the DNA TGCACCCCGGAATTAAGCACAGATACGCAGTATTTT.

The CDR3 here is CASSRRDPGAGYRAGYTF. The CDR3 DNA follows: TGTGCCAGCAGCAGACGAGACCCGGGAGCAGGATATAGGGCTGGCTACACCTTC. This chain joins TRBV12-3 or TRBV12-4 and TRBJ1-2, with D uncertain. The CDR3 is made up of 18 amino acids. Trimming pared 6 bases from V and 7 bases from J, leaving 30 bases between.

The chain carries TRBV5-1 and TRBJ1-4; a weak D match, TRBD1 (5 bases). This CDR3 has 15 residues. With 0 bases removed from V and 4 bases from J, the gap between germline ends came to 10 bases. The V gene's germline CDR1 is SGHRS and CDR2 YFSETQ. The CDR3 nucleotides read TGCGCCAGCAGCTTGGCCGGGGGGGTTAATGAAAAACTGTTTTTT. This gives the protein CASSLAGGVNEKLFF.

This clonotype was seen a handful of times. The chain links TRBV5-5 to TRBJ1-4; D gene ambiguous. Trimming stripped 3 bases from V and 8 bases from J, with 17 bases between. The germline CDR1 and CDR2 sequences are SGHKS and YYEKEE (reference sequence). CDR3 size: 15 residues. The CDR3 loop is CASSSLVQVGEKLFF. Here the CDR3 DNA reads TGTGCCAGCAGCTCTCTGGTCCAAGTGGGGGAAAAACTGTTTTTT.

The chain joins TRBV3-1 to TRBJ1-6; D ambiguous. Between the trimmed V and J ends, which lost 4 bases and 14 bases, there was a span of 15 bases. Germline V gene sequence: CDR1 LGHDT, CDR2 YNNKEL (reference sequence). There are 13 residues in the CDR3. CDR3 bases: TGTGCCAGCAGCCCCTATGGCAGCCTCACCCTCCACTTT. It yields the protein CASSPYGSLTLHF.